Listed below are T cell receptor beta chains from one sample, sequenced in a study of T cell changes during pregnancy in multiple sclerosis. Sequencing was performed with immunoSEQ multiplex PCR; in TCRdb, only in-frame clones are kept and a portion is missing. The data show 35,000 to 50,000 clones, over 85% seen once. This sample comprised CD4+ T cells from peripheral blood mononuclear cells, obtained in the first trimester of pregnancy. These receptors were taken from a female donor with multiple sclerosis, enrolled in a pregnancy study. Both conserved end residues are part of each CDR3. Each record gives: V gene, D gene, clone size, J gene, CDR3 protein, CDR3 DNA. A D gene is named only where the DNA matches it firmly. Expanded clones get a size class; other rows say once, few or many, or leave the size out.

v_call: TRBV15
d_call: TRBD1
clone_size: NA
j_call: TRBJ1-2
cdr3_aa: CATSRGGQGDGYTF
cdr3_nt: TGTGCCACCAGCAGAGGGGGACAGGGGGATGGCTACACCTTC

v_call: TRBV28
d_call: NA
clone_size: NA
j_call: TRBJ1-1
cdr3_aa: CASTLSGGLGTEAFF
cdr3_nt: TGTGCCAGCACCCTAAGCGGGGGGCTCGGCACTGAAGCTTTCTTT

v_call: TRBV7-6
d_call: NA
clone_size: NA
j_call: TRBJ1-4
cdr3_aa: CASSLARVEKLFF
cdr3_nt: TGTGCCAGCAGCTTAGCTCGGGTTGAAAAACTGTTTTTT

v_call: TRBV5-8
d_call: NA
clone_size: NA
j_call: TRBJ2-5
cdr3_aa: CASSSGQGGQETQYF
cdr3_nt: TGTGCCAGCAGTAGCGGACAGGGAGGGCAAGAGACCCAGTACTTC

v_call: TRBV21-1
d_call: NA
clone_size: NA
j_call: TRBJ1-1
cdr3_aa: CASSKEGRENTEAFF
cdr3_nt: TGTGCCAGCAGCAAAGAGGGCAGGGAGAACACTGAAGCTTTCTTT

v_call: TRBV18
d_call: NA
clone_size: NA
j_call: TRBJ2-7
cdr3_aa: CASSPRYEQYF
cdr3_nt: TGTGCCAGCTCACCCCGCTACGAGCAGTACTTC

v_call: TRBV9
d_call: TRBD2
clone_size: NA
j_call: TRBJ2-1
cdr3_aa: CASSVGGLAGPYNEQFF
cdr3_nt: TGTGCCAGCAGCGTAGGGGGACTAGCGGGTCCCTACAATGAGCAGTTCTTC

v_call: TRBV6-5
d_call: NA
clone_size: NA
j_call: TRBJ2-7
cdr3_aa: CASRTTRNEQYF
cdr3_nt: TGTGCCAGCAGAACGACGAGGAACGAGCAGTACTTC

v_call: TRBV11-2
d_call: TRBD2
clone_size: NA
j_call: TRBJ2-3
cdr3_aa: CASSLFSGSTDTQYF
cdr3_nt: TGTGCCAGCAGCTTATTTAGCGGGAGCACAGATACGCAGTATTTT

v_call: TRBV28
d_call: TRBD1
clone_size: NA
j_call: TRBJ1-1
cdr3_aa: CASSLDRVRTEAFF
cdr3_nt: TGTGCCAGCAGTTTGGACAGGGTGCGGACTGAAGCTTTCTTT

v_call: TRBV28
d_call: NA
clone_size: NA
j_call: TRBJ1-2
cdr3_aa: CASSLQGGPGGYTF
cdr3_nt: TGTGCCAGCAGTTTACAGGGAGGGCCGGGGGGCTACACCTTC

v_call: TRBV19
d_call: NA
clone_size: NA
j_call: TRBJ2-3
cdr3_aa: CASSLRTPAGTDTQYF
cdr3_nt: TGTGCCAGTAGTCTTCGGACTCCGGCGGGCACAGATACGCAGTATTTT

v_call: TRBV12-2
d_call: NA
clone_size: NA
j_call: TRBJ2-6
cdr3_aa: CARADRAGANVLTF
cdr3_nt: TGTGCAAGGGCCGACAGAGCTGGGGCCAACGTCCTGACTTTC

v_call: TRBV5-4
d_call: NA
clone_size: NA
j_call: TRBJ2-2
cdr3_aa: CASSLGGSMTGELFF
cdr3_nt: TGTGCCAGCAGCTTGGGAGGTTCCATGACCGGGGAGCTGTTTTTT

v_call: TRBV9
d_call: NA
clone_size: NA
j_call: TRBJ2-7
cdr3_aa: CASSEHGNYEQYF
cdr3_nt: TGTGCCAGCAGTGAACACGGGAACTACGAGCAGTACTTC

v_call: TRBV6-5
d_call: TRBD1
clone_size: few
j_call: TRBJ1-5
cdr3_aa: CATRDRGNQPQHF
cdr3_nt: TGTGCCACCCGGGACAGGGGCAATCAGCCCCAGCATTTT

v_call: TRBV6-5
d_call: TRBD1
clone_size: once
j_call: TRBJ1-6
cdr3_aa: CASSYRTGGVSPLHF
cdr3_nt: TGTGCCAGCAGTTACCGGACAGGGGGCGTGTCACCCCTCCACTTT

v_call: TRBV30
d_call: TRBD1
clone_size: few
j_call: TRBJ1-2
cdr3_aa: CAWDRGLGNYGYTF
cdr3_nt: TGTGCCTGGGACAGGGGTTTGGGTAACTATGGCTACACCTTC

v_call: TRBV4-2
d_call: NA
clone_size: NA
j_call: TRBJ2-1
cdr3_aa: CASSQSKNEQFF
cdr3_nt: TGTGCCAGCAGCCAGTCCAAAAATGAGCAGTTCTTC

v_call: TRBV29-1
d_call: NA
clone_size: NA
j_call: TRBJ1-1
cdr3_aa: CSVTGSRDTEAFF
cdr3_nt: TGCAGCGTTACAGGGTCTAGGGACACTGAAGCTTTCTTT

v_call: TRBV29-1
d_call: NA
clone_size: NA
j_call: TRBJ2-7
cdr3_aa: CSVVKGGTTYEQYF
cdr3_nt: TGCAGCGTTGTTAAAGGCGGCACCACCTACGAGCAGTACTTC

v_call: TRBV10-1
d_call: TRBD2
clone_size: NA
j_call: TRBJ2-3
cdr3_aa: CASSYDSTSGLTDTQYF
cdr3_nt: TGCGCCAGCAGTTATGACTCGACTAGCGGCCTCACAGATACGCAGTATTTT

v_call: TRBV15
d_call: TRBD1
clone_size: once
j_call: TRBJ1-2
cdr3_aa: CATSRHRDSNGYTF
cdr3_nt: TGTGCCACCAGCAGACACCGGGACAGCAATGGCTACACCTTC

v_call: TRBV2
d_call: NA
clone_size: NA
j_call: TRBJ2-7
cdr3_aa: CASSFDTYEQYF
cdr3_nt: TGTGCCAGCAGTTTCGACACCTACGAGCAGTACTTC

v_call: TRBV5-6
d_call: TRBD1
clone_size: once
j_call: TRBJ2-3
cdr3_aa: CASSFRQGRTDTQYF
cdr3_nt: TGTGCCAGCAGCTTCCGACAGGGAAGGACAGATACGCAGTATTTT

v_call: TRBV4-1
d_call: TRBD1
clone_size: NA
j_call: TRBJ1-2
cdr3_aa: CASSQDTGTGRNYGYTF
cdr3_nt: TGCGCCAGCAGCCAAGATACCGGGACAGGACGTAACTATGGCTACACCTTC

v_call: TRBV7-6
d_call: TRBD2
clone_size: NA
j_call: TRBJ2-2
cdr3_aa: CASSSSIGLVGLSGELFF
cdr3_nt: TGTGCCAGCAGCTCCAGCATCGGACTAGTAGGGCTCTCCGGGGAGCTGTTTTTT

v_call: TRBV9
d_call: TRBD1
clone_size: NA
j_call: TRBJ1-3
cdr3_aa: CASSVTDRAFSGNTIYF
cdr3_nt: TGTGCCAGCAGCGTGACCGACAGGGCTTTCTCTGGAAACACCATATATTTT

v_call: TRBV28
d_call: TRBD1
clone_size: NA
j_call: TRBJ1-1
cdr3_aa: CASSSHSTGVATEAFF
cdr3_nt: TGTGCCAGCAGCTCACACTCGACAGGGGTGGCCACTGAAGCTTTCTTT

v_call: TRBV28
d_call: TRBD2
clone_size: NA
j_call: TRBJ2-5
cdr3_aa: CASSQAGVEATQYF
cdr3_nt: TGTGCCAGCAGTCAAGCGGGAGTGGAGGCCACCCAGTACTTC

v_call: TRBV10-1
d_call: NA
clone_size: NA
j_call: TRBJ2-1
cdr3_aa: CASSTSVNEQFF
cdr3_nt: TGCGCCAGCAGTACAAGCGTCAATGAGCAGTTCTTC

v_call: TRBV7-8
d_call: TRBD2
clone_size: NA
j_call: TRBJ2-7
cdr3_aa: CASSLLAGAYEQYF
cdr3_nt: TGTGCCAGCAGCTTACTAGCGGGTGCCTACGAGCAGTACTTC

v_call: TRBV9
d_call: TRBD1
clone_size: few
j_call: TRBJ2-2
cdr3_aa: CASGTVSNTGELFF
cdr3_nt: TGTGCCAGCGGGACAGTATCGAACACCGGGGAGCTGTTTTTT

v_call: TRBV25-1
d_call: NA
clone_size: NA
j_call: TRBJ1-2
cdr3_aa: CASKRSGGRTYGYTF
cdr3_nt: TGTGCCAGCAAAAGATCCGGGGGGCGCACCTATGGCTACACCTTC

v_call: TRBV7-9
d_call: TRBD2
clone_size: NA
j_call: TRBJ2-3
cdr3_aa: CASSPLAGEVTDTQYF
cdr3_nt: TGTGCCAGCAGCCCGCTAGCGGGAGAAGTTACAGATACGCAGTATTTT

v_call: TRBV6-4
d_call: TRBD2
clone_size: once
j_call: TRBJ2-3
cdr3_aa: CASSDRAGEGNTQYF
cdr3_nt: TGTGCCAGCAGTGACCGAGCGGGAGAGGGAAATACGCAGTATTTT

v_call: TRBV28
d_call: TRBD2
clone_size: NA
j_call: TRBJ2-7
cdr3_aa: CASKLAGVSYEQYF
cdr3_nt: TGTGCCAGCAAACTAGCGGGGGTTTCCTACGAGCAGTACTTC

v_call: TRBV4-2
d_call: TRBD1
clone_size: NA
j_call: TRBJ1-5
cdr3_aa: CASSQTGDSNQPQHF
cdr3_nt: TGTGCCAGCAGCCAAACAGGGGATAGCAATCAGCCCCAGCATTTT

v_call: TRBV28
d_call: TRBD2
clone_size: NA
j_call: TRBJ2-1
cdr3_aa: CASSIWGTSGVYNEQFF
cdr3_nt: TGTGCCAGCAGTATCTGGGGGACTAGCGGGGTCTACAATGAGCAGTTCTTC

v_call: TRBV6-5
d_call: TRBD1
clone_size: NA
j_call: TRBJ2-2
cdr3_aa: CASSYLGQGVKELFF
cdr3_nt: TGTGCCAGCAGTTATTTGGGACAGGGGGTAAAGGAGCTGTTTTTT

v_call: TRBV6-5
d_call: NA
clone_size: NA
j_call: TRBJ2-1
cdr3_aa: CASRRGTPNNEQFF
cdr3_nt: TGTGCCAGCAGGCGCGGGACTCCGAACAATGAGCAGTTCTTC

v_call: TRBV19
d_call: TRBD1
clone_size: NA
j_call: TRBJ1-5
cdr3_aa: CASRIQGSSNQPQHF
cdr3_nt: TGTGCCAGTAGGATACAGGGGAGTAGCAATCAGCCCCAGCATTTT

v_call: TRBV6-1
d_call: NA
clone_size: NA
j_call: TRBJ1-1
cdr3_aa: CASSRLHETDEAFF
cdr3_nt: TGTGCCAGCAGTCGCCTTCATGAGACAGATGAAGCTTTCTTT

v_call: TRBV6-5
d_call: TRBD1
clone_size: NA
j_call: TRBJ2-3
cdr3_aa: CASSYSGQGIGTQYF
cdr3_nt: TGTGCCAGCAGTTACTCCGGACAGGGGATAGGTACGCAGTATTTT

v_call: TRBV7-8
d_call: TRBD2
clone_size: once
j_call: TRBJ2-1
cdr3_aa: CASSLRLAGKNEQFF
cdr3_nt: TGTGCCAGCAGCTTAAGGCTAGCGGGGAAGAATGAGCAGTTCTTC

v_call: TRBV25-1
d_call: NA
clone_size: NA
j_call: TRBJ2-3
cdr3_aa: CASSEWGVDTQYF
cdr3_nt: TGTGCCAGCAGTGAATGGGGGGTCGATACGCAGTATTTT